These T cell receptor beta chains were read from a single sample in a study of glioma-infiltrating T cells. TCRdb redid the calling of the multiplex PCR reads with MiXCR, one entry per CDR3 protein. The table lists about 410,000 distinct CDR3 sequences, roughly two fifths of them singletons, with around 12% in the top ten. Sequenced: glioma tissue, nonneoplastic brain tissue, or PBMCs (not recorded which). These receptors came from a human donor with low-grade glioma or glioblastoma, undergoing nonglioma brain surgery, or in good health (not recorded which). CDR3s include the opening cysteine and the closing phenylalanine or tryptophan.

v_call	cdr3_length	j_call	cdr3_aa
TRBV28	16	TRBJ2-1	CASSFRDRLAYNEQFF
TRBV6-5	18	TRBJ2-7	CASSYPRIGRGNSYEQYF
TRBV27	16	-	CDSSQMGFAAVNEQYF
TRBV6-1	13	TRBJ1-1	CASRTRGNTEAFF
TRBV4-1	16	TRBJ1-2	CASSQRDRERINGYTF
TRBV6-1	15	TRBJ2-5	CASSSFTTRQETQYF
TRBV10-3	20	TRBJ2-2	CAISDPLGIFGGSNTGELLF
TRBV20-1	16	TRBJ2-6	CSARALWRFGANVLTF
TRBV6-1	16	TRBJ2-4	CASSDGTGAGKNIQYF
TRBV7-9	12	TRBJ2-7	CASSFLAYEQYF
TRBV4-1	15	TRBJ1-3	CASSQDGVSGNNIYF
TRBV29-1	11	TRBJ1-1	CSVAGQTEAFF
TRBV4-2	15	TRBJ2-7	CASSSGQGARYEQYF
TRBV7-8	15	TRBJ2-7	CASSLFPDRGYEQYF
TRBV7-6	14	TRBJ1-1	CASSLGTADTEAFF
TRBV11-2	12	TRBJ2-1	CASSLQDERQFF
TRBV7-3	18	-	CASSPTPGTSGRPETQYF
TRBV3-1	14	TRBJ2-2	CASSQTGETGELFF
TRBV19	15	TRBJ1-1	CASSSHRGAYAEAFF
TRBV19	13	TRBJ1-1	CASRTGGRPEAFF
TRBV5-1	15	TRBJ2-7	CASSLRTSRLYEQYF
TRBV27	14	TRBJ1-4	CASSSGQDNEKLFF
TRBV4-1	17	TRBJ2-7	CASSQIGPQGRAYEQYF
TRBV3-1	15	TRBJ2-5	CASSQVYRSQETQYF